A selection of T cell receptor beta chains follows, all from one sample in a study of regulatory T cells in long-lasting Graves disease. A single record per CDR3 protein comes from TCRdb applying MiXCR to the multiplex PCR reads. The table shows around 250,000 distinct CDR3 sequences, with 15% to 20% occurring only once. The sample was also linked to a second study, of T cells in Graves' hyperthyroidism and ophthalmopathy.

Source: peripheral blood mononuclear cells (PBMCs), taken at new diagnosis, from a patient treated with antithyroid drugs. The receptors were sampled from a woman in her 30s with Graves disease. CDR3s include the opening cysteine and the closing phenylalanine or tryptophan. D genes are given only for firm matches. Clone size appears in some rows only: once, few, many, or a class for an expanded clone.

J,size,V,D,CDR3,DNA
TRBJ2-2,.,TRBV20-1,.,CSAISSDRSTNTGELFF,TGCAGTGCTATATCCTCGGACCGCTCGACGAACACCGGGGAGCTGTTTTTT
TRBJ2-5,many,TRBV20-1,TRBD1,CSANPTGGGETQYF,TGCAGTGCTAACCCGACAGGGGGCGGTGAGACCCAGTACTTC
TRBJ2-7,.,TRBV7-7,.,CASRPTEVYEQYF,TGTGCTAGCAGGCCTACAGAGGTCTACGAGCAGTACTTC
TRBJ2-3,many,TRBV13,.,CASSLGTWFTDTQYF,TGTGCCAGCAGCCTAGGGACTTGGTTCACAGATACGCAGTATTTT
TRBJ2-1,.,TRBV3-1,.,CASSQGTEQFF,TGTGCCAGCAGCCAAGGGACAGAGCAGTTCTTC
TRBJ1-2,many,TRBV20-1,.,CSASPLGAQAYGYTF,TGCAGTGCTAGCCCCCTGGGGGCGCAGGCCTATGGCTACACCTTC
TRBJ2-1,.,TRBV7-7,TRBD2,CASSLGSGRAGDEQFF,TGTGCTAGCAGCTTAGGAAGCGGGAGGGCCGGAGATGAGCAGTTCTTC
TRBJ2-6,.,TRBV6-2/TRBV6-3,.,CASKPDSSRFSRKTGANVLTF,TGTGCCAGTAAACCCGACTCCAGCAGATTTTCACGGAAAACTGGGGCCAACGTCCTGACTTTC
TRBJ2-1,.,TRBV27,.,CASSTPLARSSNEQFF,TGTGCCAGCAGTACCCCACTAGCTAGATCCTCAAATGAGCAGTTCTTC
TRBJ1-2,many,TRBV6-1,TRBD1,CAVRPGTGAYYGYTF,TGTGCCGTCCGGCCGGGGACAGGGGCCTACTATGGCTACACCTTC
TRBJ1-2,many,TRBV5-5,.,CASSLSREDYGYTF,TGTGCCAGCAGCTTGAGTAGGGAGGACTATGGCTACACCTTC
TRBJ1-1,.,TRBV20-1,TRBD1,CSVGTGDTEAFF,TGCAGTGTTGGGACAGGGGACACTGAAGCTTTCTTT
TRBJ1-1,many,TRBV20-1,.,CSVPSDVNTEAFF,TGCAGTGTACCCTCTGATGTGAACACTGAAGCTTTCTTT
TRBJ1-1,many,TRBV9,TRBD1,CASSAGGQGKAFF,TGTGCCAGCAGCGCGGGGGGACAGGGAAAAGCTTTCTTT
TRBJ2-7,few,TRBV15,.,CATSKATTYEQYF,TGTGCCACCAGCAAAGCGACTACCTACGAGCAGTACTTC
TRBJ2-2,.,TRBV18,.,CASSPLSQCGGELFF,TGTGCCAGCTCACCCCTCTCTCAATGTGGCGGGGAGCTGTTTTTT
TRBJ1-2,many,TRBV9,.,CASSGRVRRPYGYTF,TGTGCCAGCAGCGGTAGGGTGAGGCGGCCTTATGGCTACACCTTC
TRBJ2-3,many,TRBV5-4,.,CASSFKPQGTDTQYF,TGTGCCAGCAGCTTCAAACCACAGGGCACAGATACGCAGTATTTT
TRBJ1-5,many,TRBV29-1,.,CSAHSSTGTVNQPQHF,TGCAGCGCTCACTCATCCACAGGAACAGTCAATCAGCCCCAGCATTTT
TRBJ2-7,.,TRBV20-1,.,CSARDSIYEQYF,TGCAGTGCTAGAGATTCAATCTACGAGCAGTACTTC
TRBJ1-1,many,TRBV7-3,.,CASSSDTNTEAFF,TGTGCCAGCAGCTCGGATACAAACACTGAAGCTTTCTTT